This T cell receptor beta chain stems from a study of OX40 agonist ivuxolimab in advanced cancers. Across the study: As their treatment, patients were administered ivuxolimab, an agonistic anti-OX40 (CD134) antibody.

Patients were ruled out by autoimmune disease history or systemic immunosuppression. TCRdb keeps only in-frame clones here, not all; method: immunoSEQ multiplex PCR. Of 35,000 to 45,000 clones listed, approximately 85% are singletons. Deletions cut 5 bases from V and 4 bases from J, with 17 bases between. The CDR3 extends over 16 amino acids. Germline loops: CDR1 LNHDA, CDR2 SQIVND (reference sequence). Findings and limits, study-wide: At 0.1 to 3.0 mg/kg and by week 6, clonal expansion occurred in CD4+ and CD8+ blood T cells.

This clone appeared once. Its target is not known. The V call is TRBV19, the J call TRBJ2-2, with a weak D call TRBD2 (7 bases). Source: CD4+ or CD8+ T cells sorted from blood, taken in a trial of the OX40 agonist ivuxolimab. This clonotype was sampled from an adult with an advanced solid tumor such as melanoma, head and neck, liver or kidney cancer. The CDR3 loop is CASSLFGGGVTGELFF. The CDR3 region has the DNA TGTGCCAGTAGTCTCTTCGGCGGGGGCGTCACCGGGGAGCTGTTTTTT.